This is a list of T cell receptor beta chains from one sample in a study of early T cells in non-severe SARS-CoV-2 infection. Each CDR3 protein is one row after TCRdb ran MiXCR on the 5' RACE reads. The table has around 99,000 distinct CDR3 sequences, roughly 10% seen once. Sequencing was carried out using whole blood. These receptors came from an adult who was a healthcare worker with PCR-confirmed SARS-CoV-2 infection or an uninfected control (not recorded which). Each CDR3 is given with its conserved first and last residue.

>TRBV9|TRBJ2-7
CASSANGGEQYF
>TRBV2|TRBJ2-3
CASRRLAEPDTQYF
>TRBV7-3|TRBJ2-4
CASSLGSGDIQYF
>TRBV27|TRBJ2-3
CASSLDYRGSDTQYF
>TRBV11-2|TRBJ1-1
CASSLGQGDEAFF
>TRBV28|TRBJ2-5
CASSSYNAKGAQYF
>TRBV28|TRBJ2-5
CASSFGSGKTQYF
>TRBV7-2|TRBJ1-6
CASSRKYRDIYSPLHF
>TRBV23-1|TRBJ2-3
CASSHLGGRRTDTQYF
>TRBV27|TRBJ2-7
CASSIGLSSYEQYF
>TRBV3-1|TRBJ1-1
CASSPGNTEAFF
>TRBV15|TRBJ2-2
CATSRDLGSGELFF
>TRBV30|TRBJ2-3
CACGRRPARDTQYF
>TRBV18|TRBJ2-3
CASSPRDPHTDTQYF
>TRBV6-6|TRBJ1-5
CASSYVAQNQPQHF
>TRBV15|TRBJ2-1
CATSRGAGNEQFF
>TRBV5-1|TRBJ2-7
CASSPDLGLARIYEQYF
>TRBV7-3|TRBJ2-6
CASSRETSGRVISGANVLTF
>TRBV6-5|TRBJ1-1
CASSYPRWRLNTEAFF
>TRBV6-6|TRBJ1-1
CASSQGTTEAFF
>TRBV7-2|TRBJ2-7
CASSLVGGRASYEQYF
>TRBV12-3/TRBV12-4|TRBJ1-2
CASSTRGENYGYTF
>TRBV20-1|TRBJ2-3
CSAISSGRSQGVADTQYF
>TRBV29-1|TRBJ2-7
CSVEARWNEQYF
>TRBV28|TRBJ1-1
CASSLPALRVGTEAFF
>TRBV6-5|TRBJ1-2
CASRQTLGYTF
>TRBV7-2|TRBJ2-4
CASSSRLAKNIQYF
>TRBV9|TRBJ2-2
CASSGGSEGSGRSTGELFF
>TRBV5-1|TRBJ2-2
CASSLEGGKMRTGELFF
>TRBV5-1|TRBJ2-7
CASSLRSEGTAVSREQYF
>TRBV6-5|TRBJ2-7
CASSATATSGAYEQYF
>TRBV2|TRBJ2-1
CASRREKAGEQFF
>TRBV30|TRBJ1-6
CAWSVLGSPLHF
>TRBV21-1|TRBJ2-2
CASSTGTVTGELFF
>TRBV11-2|TRBJ1-5
CASSQESNQPQHF
>TRBV18|TRBJ1-1
CASSPPMITEAFF
>TRBV6-5|TRBJ1-4
CASSYSGRFATNEKLFF
>TRBV11-2|TRBJ2-7
CASSLLDRVYEQYF
>TRBV20-1|TRBJ2-5
CSAMTDSDQETQYF
>TRBV6-6|TRBJ1-1
CASRSYRDTEAFF
>TRBV27|TRBJ2-7
CASSSLTGRWYEQYF
>TRBV5-6|TRBJ2-1
CASSLGHAGGSIDEQFF
>TRBV5-6|TRBJ2-1
CASSLGGGTSGSNEQFF
>TRBV20-1|TRBJ2-7
CSARDPGTGLTMGEQYF
>TRBV6-1|TRBJ1-2
CASRAPGTTGYTF
>TRBV5-1|TRBJ1-6
CASSWTGGTNNSPLHF
>TRBV5-6|TRBJ1-2
CASSTTENYGYTF
>TRBV7-8|TRBJ2-1
CASRSGLFVHSEQFF
>TRBV29-1|TRBJ2-7
CTRLPSGGYEQYF